The present T cell receptor (beta chain) was sequenced within a study of blood T cell repertoires in COVID-19. The overall study: Recovery among Cohort 3 donors was established by two negative PCRs, clearance, or symptom resolution. PBMCs, B-cell-depleted T cells, or T cells were the source of the cDNA or gDNA that made up the material.

Assignments of participants to cohorts depended upon their own reported clinical history. Clones were sequenced by immunoSEQ multiplex PCR, and TCRdb holds only the in-frame ones, with some missing. The sample lists more than 300,000 clones, roughly 86% occurring once. Germline loops: CDR1 LGHDT, CDR2 YNNKEL (reference sequence). Trimming took 0 bases from V and 2 from J; bases not matched to a gene: 3. The CDR3 runs to 15 residues. For this clone: Other DNA sequences from this sample encode an identical CDR3 as well.

The source of this sequence is a man aged 35-49 years in a cohort exposed to, infected with or recovered from COVID-19 (not recorded which). This chain joins TRBV3-1 (or the pseudogene TRBV3-2) and TRBJ2-7; 8 nucleotides align to TRBD1. The sequenced sample consisted of PBMCs or T cells enriched from blood (not recorded which). CDR3 residues: CASSQDPGGPYEQYF. As DNA, the CDR3 is TGTGCCAGCAGCCAAGATCCAGGGGGCCCCTACGAGCAGTACTTC.